The entry below gives a single TCR beta chain sequence along with its context. This clone was picked up many times. The antigen it recognizes is unknown. Base qualities were left out, and no much larger clone turns up one base away. To prepare the library, the immunoSEQ multiplex PCR assay was applied. A mixture of 60 forward primers for TCR Vbeta segments and 13 reverse primers for TCR Jbeta segments was used in the multiplex PCR. The CDR3 region of rearranged TCR beta genes was amplified from genomic DNA by a multiplex PCR assay. On the Illumina HiSeq System, the amplified TCR beta libraries were sequenced as 87-base-pair reads. From the authors' description of their analysis: A later analysis tallied roughly 78 million unique TCR beta chains across the 550 to 850 repertoires, and about 10 million of those chains were shared by two or more donors. To remove PCR and sequencing errors, raw reads were error-corrected and collapsed into unique sequences using a nearest-neighbor algorithm that merged closely related sequences. Alignment of CDR3 sequences to IMGT reference sequences was used to assign V, D and J gene segments. For a sequence to be retained, at least a six-nucleotide match to both a V gene segment and a J gene segment was required. A rearrangement was called productive if the CDR3 had no stop codons and remained in frame with V and J, and every other rearrangement was called non-productive. CDR3 was defined by IMGT convention, running from the second conserved V-encoded cysteine to the conserved J-encoded phenylalanine. Sequences without an unambiguous match to a single V gene segment were excluded from the earlier analysis of several hundred of the donors. An earlier analysis of approximately 590 of the donors called V segments functional above 56.7% productive rearrangements and segregating when the between-donor standard deviation exceeded 5%. A statistical classification framework was developed to diagnose cytomegalovirus status using the catalog of TCR beta chain sequences. V and J gene assignment, in a later analysis, came from comparing TCR nucleotide sequences with IMGT/GENE-DB human TR gene sequences. The TCRdist pipeline was used in a later analysis to assign CDR3 sequences and most-parsimonious VDJ recombination scenarios. In a later analysis, each TCR beta chain was defined by its CDR3 amino acid sequence together with its V-gene family, and reads lacking a unique V-gene family were excluded. To address suspected cross-contamination and a sequencing artifact, a later analysis removed over 500 highly shared, low-generation-probability nucleotide sequences. For each public chain, a later analysis derived a clonal expansion index from normalized ranks of inferred template counts within each repertoire. Generation probabilities in a later analysis came from a VDJ recombination model fitted to out-of-frame rearrangements, and those results were checked against IGoR. In a later analysis, TCR-TCR, TCR-HLA and TCR-CMV co-occurrence was scored with hypergeometric tests, and a repertoire-size bias correction was applied to TCR pairs. To estimate false discovery rates, a later analysis permuted the HLA or CMV assignments 20 times. In a later analysis, co-occurring TCRs were grouped with DBSCAN, and TCRdist sequence similarity was added when clustering was performed within HLA-allele-positive subsets. Repertoires with fewer than 30,000 or more than 120,000 public chains were left out of co-occurrence clustering, as were about 5 repertoires with anomalous nucleotide sharing. TCRdb retrieved this table from immuneACCESS and kept in-frame rearrangements only. Not all clones are present; in checked studies, unresolved V genes account for under half, and no reason is known for the remainder. That table furnishes V, J and clone size, whereas the DNA furnished D and trimming. For this sample the table gives 75,000 to 90,000 clones, of which roughly a tenth were detected only once. The ten top clones hold approximately 24% of the sample.

Taken from cysteine to phenylalanine, the CDR3 has 11 residues. The only DNA kept is the CDR3, 33 bases in frame from the first base. The trim is 8 bases for V and 13 bases for J, with a gap of 16 bases between the germline ends. From a lookup of the germline V gene, CDR1 and CDR2 are SNHLY and FYNNEI. These data come from a study of cytomegalovirus exposure and HLA in healthy donors (dated by TCRdb to between 2016 and 2019). A note on the overall study: An earlier analysis of some 620 of the donors reported 276 Gb of sequence data and some 110 million unique TCR beta sequences obtained from about 200 million T cells. The study was designed to test whether signatures of past pathogen exposure could be identified by cataloging public T cell receptors. Four or five DR-DQ haplotypes were handled as single units for association and clustering because linkage in the cohort was strong. Typing coverage varied by locus: 629-630 donors for A, B, C, DRB1 and DQB1; more than 500 for DQA1; about 600 for DPA1; around 450 for DPB1. The study profiled the T cell repertoires of hundreds of subjects by immunosequencing and related them to cytomegalovirus serostatus. An earlier analysis of about 620 of the donors applied high-throughput TCR beta sequencing to assess whether each TCR beta V gene segment acted as functional or pseudogenic. Rather than using new phenotypic data, the later analysis identified candidate immune exposures from TCR beta sequences and from how often those sequences occurred across donors. HLA typing covered class I and class II loci at four-digit resolution. About 330 gigabases of sequencing data and approximately 92 million unique TCR sequences made up an early release that covered several hundred HLA-typed donors. All discovery cohort repertoires had been generated on a single sequencing platform. Along with the roughly 610-subject first cohort, a separate validation cohort of over a hundred different subjects was used. A later analysis re-examined previously published TCR beta repertoires from hundreds of donors and added high-resolution HLA genotyping to investigate patterns of TCR occurrence. Among 350 to 400 genotyped donors of the cohort, an average of around 240,000 unique TCR beta nucleotide sequences were sequenced per donor, 15% to 20% of them non-productive. Among the roughly 380 genotyped donors, around 79% belonged to the genetic ancestry cluster associated with self-reported Caucasian donors. Genome-wide SNP genotypes for about three fifths of the roughly 670 donors were used in a later genetic analysis, which treated that subset as a discovery cohort. To predict cytomegalovirus infection status, the study brought together high-throughput TCR immunosequencing, statistical association of individual TCRs with disease status, and machine learning. Donor age, sex, ethnicity and CMV serostatus were collected together with the repertoire data. Summary of the overall study and its limitations: The authors suggested that the approach could potentially be generalized to other disease states and immunological phenotypes. At a false discovery rate of 0.05, a later analysis linked 15,000 to 20,000 TCR beta sequences to specific HLA alleles. Most TCR sequences were seen in very few donors, while some public TCRs were found in many individuals. Correlated functional status among segregating V segments might reflect linkage disequilibrium, but an unknown experimental factor could not be ruled out. The classifier was reported to diagnose cytomegalovirus status with high specificity and sensitivity in both the original cohort and the validation cohort. A cluster of highly shared sequence variants was judged likely to represent a technical artifact of the sequencing pipeline. According to a later analysis, most CMV-associated TCR beta chains appeared to be HLA-restricted, and the HLA associations seemed to be driven largely by CMV exposure. In a later analysis, the rate of TCR association differed among HLA loci, with DRB1 alleles having the most associated TCRs and HLA-C alleles having the fewest. In an earlier analysis of about 540 of the donors, most TCR beta V segments were observed in productive rearrangements about 87% or about 30% of the time, broadly matching IMGT annotations. Assigning TCR associations to individual alleles was difficult when HLA alleles, especially DR and DQ, strongly co-occurred. Sequencing depth was assumed to be roughly uniform across donors in the presence/absence analyses, though that assumption may not hold. A later genetic analysis reported fewer N-insertions in productive TCRs among donors in an Asian-associated ancestry cluster than the roughly 620-donor mean. The only immune exposure information available for the cohort was CMV serostatus. An association between a missense DCLRE1C variant and V-gene and J-gene trimming of TCR beta chains was found in a later genetic analysis and replicated in an independent cohort. Because the 87-base-pair reads could not distinguish some IMGT-functional V segments, including TRBV6-2 and TRBV6-3, those segments were excluded. In a later analysis, HLA-associated TCR beta chains showed more clonal expansion and lower generation probabilities than non-associated chains that were equally common. A further reported finding was that TCR beta sequences accurately predicted the HLA-A and HLA-B alleles for most subjects in the first cohort. Because counts were too low, seventeen rarely observed V segments, including chromosome 9 orphons, were left out of the earlier analysis of 500 to 650 of the donors. Three of the identified cytomegalovirus-associated TCR beta chains were confirmed in vitro to be specific for cytomegalovirus antigens. The cohort was sequenced for TCR beta chains only, and without alpha or paired-chain data the features that could be detected were limited. Because HLA typing was missing for some donors at each locus, association tests included only the typed subset. A later analysis reported that several top co-occurrence clusters appeared linked to parvovirus B19, influenza, CMV and Epstein-Barr virus. The study listed around 160 TCR beta chains as associated with cytomegalovirus.

The cohort comprised 666 healthy bone marrow donors. Cohort members were all nominally healthy when sampled, although unrecorded immune exposures were likely present. The donor was CMV seropositive and was included in the group of 289 seropositive cohort members. Every donor gave a peripheral blood sample, and the peripheral blood mononuclear cells from that sample were used for TCR beta sequencing. The Qiagen DNeasy Blood Extraction Kit was used to extract genomic DNA from the blood cell samples. The sequence was obtained from a man in his 60s in good health and CMV-seropositive. In this chain, TRBV2 is recombined with TRBJ2-3; the D region possibly corresponds to TRBD2 (6 bases align). Sequenced input: PBMCs. Here the CDR3 is given as CASFSLARKYF. The nucleotides are TGTGCCAGCTTCAGCCTAGCGCGGAAGTATTTT. Reference TRBV2 and TRBJ2-3 proteins supply the regions before and after the CDR3; the full variable domain is: EPEVTQTPSHQVTQMGQEVILRCVPISNHLYFYWYRQILGQKVEFLVSFYNNEISEKSEIFDDQFSVERPDGSNFTLKIRSTKLEDSAMYFCASFSLARKYFGPGTRLTVL.